This T cell receptor beta chain stems from a study of CD8+CD57+ T cells in acquired aplastic anemia. This clonotype was seen at least ten times. Template material for TCR beta VDJ and CDR3 profiling consisted of genomic DNA. Each CDR3 protein is one row after TCRdb ran MiXCR on the reads. The sample has about 470,000 distinct CDR3 sequences, roughly 34% seen once. Sequencing was done on patients that had shown CD8+CD57+ cell expansion by flow cytometry. This CDR3 has 13 amino acids. V shed 6 bases, J shed 3 bases, and the junction held 4 bases outside the gene matches. CDR1 and CDR2 from the germline V gene are DFQATT and SNEGSKA (reference sequence).

The rearrangement links TRBV20-1 to TRBJ2-7, with TRBD1 matching 11 bases. Input material: sorted CD4+, CD8+, or CD8+CD57+ T cells (not recorded which) from PBMCs. The TCR was taken from a human donor with aplastic anemia. CDR3 amino acids: CSARTGGDYEQYF. The CDR3 coding sequence is TGCAGTGCCCGGACAGGGGGCGACTACGAGCAGTACTTC.